This entry describes one T cell receptor beta chain. TCRdb's table, derived via immunoSEQ multiplex PCR, lists solely in-frame clones and lacks some. The data contain about 79,000 clones, roughly 80% of them singletons. Sample time point: pretreatment peripheral blood. The sample belongs to a study of PD-L1 blockade in urothelial cancer. Study background: Blood underwent analysis 3 weeks (second dose) and 6 weeks after treatment began.

Trimming cost V 4 bases and J 8 bases; bases outside gene matches: 8. Germline-derived CDR1 and CDR2 are SGDLS and YYNGEE. The CDR3 has 15 amino acids. The TCR sequence derives from a man in his forties with urothelial cancer. Sequencing used PBMCs, obtained around atezolizumab (anti-PD-L1) treatment. The chain has TRBV9 and TRBJ2-2; 10 bases align to TRBD2. The DNA for the CDR3 is TGTGCCAGCAGCTCACCGGGACTAGCGACTGGGGAGCTGTTTTTT. It encodes CASSSPGLATGELFF.